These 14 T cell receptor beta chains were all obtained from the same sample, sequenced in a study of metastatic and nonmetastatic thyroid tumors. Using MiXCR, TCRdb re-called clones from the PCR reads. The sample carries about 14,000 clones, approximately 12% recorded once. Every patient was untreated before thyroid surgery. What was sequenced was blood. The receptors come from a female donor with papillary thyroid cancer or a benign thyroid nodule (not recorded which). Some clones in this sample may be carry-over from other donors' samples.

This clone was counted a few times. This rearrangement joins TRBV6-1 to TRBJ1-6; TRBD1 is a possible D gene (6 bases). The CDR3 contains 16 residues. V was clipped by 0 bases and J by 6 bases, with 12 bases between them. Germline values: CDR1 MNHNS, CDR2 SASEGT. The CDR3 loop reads CASSEATGSGNSPLHF. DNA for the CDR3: TGTGCCAGCAGTGAAGCTACAGGGTCGGGTAATTCACCCCTCCACTTT.

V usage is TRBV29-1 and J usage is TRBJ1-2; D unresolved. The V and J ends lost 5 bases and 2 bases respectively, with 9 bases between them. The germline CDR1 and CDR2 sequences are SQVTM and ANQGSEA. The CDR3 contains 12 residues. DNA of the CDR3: TGCAGCGTTCACCGGCTAAACTATGGCTACACCTTC. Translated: CSVHRLNYGYTF.

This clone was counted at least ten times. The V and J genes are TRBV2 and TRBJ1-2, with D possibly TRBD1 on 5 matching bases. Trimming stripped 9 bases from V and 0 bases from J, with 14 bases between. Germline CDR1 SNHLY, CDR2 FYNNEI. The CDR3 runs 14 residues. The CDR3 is CASNYRQTNYGYTF. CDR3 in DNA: TGTGCCAGTAATTACAGGCAGACTAACTATGGCTACACCTTC.

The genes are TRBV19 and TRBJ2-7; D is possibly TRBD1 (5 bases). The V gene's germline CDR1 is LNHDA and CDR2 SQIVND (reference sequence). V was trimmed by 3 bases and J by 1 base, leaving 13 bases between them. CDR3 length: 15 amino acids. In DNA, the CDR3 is TGTGCCAGTAGTATCCCCCGAACAGGATCCTACGAGCAGTACTTC. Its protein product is CASSIPRTGSYEQYF.

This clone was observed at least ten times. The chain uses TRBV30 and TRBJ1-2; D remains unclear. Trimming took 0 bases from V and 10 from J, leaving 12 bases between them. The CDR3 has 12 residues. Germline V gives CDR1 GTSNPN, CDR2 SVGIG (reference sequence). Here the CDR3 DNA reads TGTGCCTGGAGTGTACTAGGACCCCACTACACCTTC. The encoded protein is CAWSVLGPHYTF.

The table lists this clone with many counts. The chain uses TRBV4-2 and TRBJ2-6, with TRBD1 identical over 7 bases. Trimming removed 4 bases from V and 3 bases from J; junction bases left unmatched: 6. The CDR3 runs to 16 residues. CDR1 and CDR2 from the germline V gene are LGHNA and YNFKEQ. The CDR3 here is CASSPDRVGGANVLTF. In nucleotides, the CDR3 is TGTGCCAGCAGCCCCGACAGGGTAGGTGGGGCCAACGTCCTGACTTTC.

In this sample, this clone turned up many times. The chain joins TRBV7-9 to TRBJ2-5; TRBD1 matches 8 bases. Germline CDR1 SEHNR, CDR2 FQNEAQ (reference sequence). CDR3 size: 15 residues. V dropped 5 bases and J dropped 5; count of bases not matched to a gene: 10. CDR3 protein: CASSVPRGRLETQYF. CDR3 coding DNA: TGTGCCAGCAGCGTCCCCAGGGGGCGCTTGGAGACCCAGTACTTC.

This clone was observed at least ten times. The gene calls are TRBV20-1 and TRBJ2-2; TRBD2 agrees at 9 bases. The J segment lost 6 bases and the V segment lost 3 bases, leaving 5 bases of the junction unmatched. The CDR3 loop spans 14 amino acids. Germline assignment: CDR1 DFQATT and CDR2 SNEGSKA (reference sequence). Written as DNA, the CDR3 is TGCAGTGCTAGCGGCGGGGGGGCCCCCGGGGAGCTGTTTTTT. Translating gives CSASGGGAPGELFF.

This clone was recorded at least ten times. CDR3 sequence: CASSRGQGSLEEQYF. CDR3 bases: TGTGCCAGCAGCCGGGGACAGGGATCACTGGAGGAGCAGTACTTC. The chain combines TRBV4-2 with TRBJ2-7; 9 bases are a match to TRBD1. Trimming cost V 4 bases and J 7 bases; bases outside gene matches: 11. The germline gives CDR1 LGHNA, CDR2 YNFKEQ. The CDR3 length is 15 residues.

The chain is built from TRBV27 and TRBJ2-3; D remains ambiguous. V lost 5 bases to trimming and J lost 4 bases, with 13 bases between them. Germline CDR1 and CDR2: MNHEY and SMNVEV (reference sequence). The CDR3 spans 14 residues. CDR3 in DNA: TGTGCCAGCAGTGTCCAGGCGATTCCAGATACGCAGTATTTT. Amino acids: CASSVQAIPDTQYF.

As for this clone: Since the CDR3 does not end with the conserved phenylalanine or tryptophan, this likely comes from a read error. This chain's CDR3 is CASSEAQRESGYTS. As DNA, the CDR3 is TGTGCCAGCAGTGAGGCCCAACGGGAATCTGGCTACACCTCC. The chain combines TRBV9 with TRBJ1-2; D unresolved. The CDR3 contains 14 residues. V was pared by 5 bases and J by 7 bases, with 18 bases between. Germline V gene lookup returns CDR1 SGDLS and CDR2 YYNGEE.

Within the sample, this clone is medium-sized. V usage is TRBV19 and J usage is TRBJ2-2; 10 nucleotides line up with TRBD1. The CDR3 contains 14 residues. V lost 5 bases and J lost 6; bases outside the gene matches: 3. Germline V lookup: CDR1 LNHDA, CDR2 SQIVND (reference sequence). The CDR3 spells CASSPGTGAGELFF. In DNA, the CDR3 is TGTGCCAGTAGTCCCGGGACAGGGGCCGGGGAGCTGTTTTTT.

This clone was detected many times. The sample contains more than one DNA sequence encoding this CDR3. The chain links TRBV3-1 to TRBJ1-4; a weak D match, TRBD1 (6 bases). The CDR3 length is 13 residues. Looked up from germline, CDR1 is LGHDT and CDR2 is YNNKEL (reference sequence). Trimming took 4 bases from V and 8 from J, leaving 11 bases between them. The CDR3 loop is CASSRGAGEKLFF. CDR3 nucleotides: TGTGCCAGCAGCCGGGGGGCTGGGGAAAAACTGTTTTTT.

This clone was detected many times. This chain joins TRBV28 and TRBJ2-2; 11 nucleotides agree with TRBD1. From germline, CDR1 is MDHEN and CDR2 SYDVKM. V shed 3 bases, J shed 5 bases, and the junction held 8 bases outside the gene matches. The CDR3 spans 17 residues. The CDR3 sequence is CASSFQDRGRRTGELFF. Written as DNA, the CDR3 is TGTGCCAGCAGTTTTCAGGACAGGGGGCGACGAACCGGGGAGCTGTTTTTT.